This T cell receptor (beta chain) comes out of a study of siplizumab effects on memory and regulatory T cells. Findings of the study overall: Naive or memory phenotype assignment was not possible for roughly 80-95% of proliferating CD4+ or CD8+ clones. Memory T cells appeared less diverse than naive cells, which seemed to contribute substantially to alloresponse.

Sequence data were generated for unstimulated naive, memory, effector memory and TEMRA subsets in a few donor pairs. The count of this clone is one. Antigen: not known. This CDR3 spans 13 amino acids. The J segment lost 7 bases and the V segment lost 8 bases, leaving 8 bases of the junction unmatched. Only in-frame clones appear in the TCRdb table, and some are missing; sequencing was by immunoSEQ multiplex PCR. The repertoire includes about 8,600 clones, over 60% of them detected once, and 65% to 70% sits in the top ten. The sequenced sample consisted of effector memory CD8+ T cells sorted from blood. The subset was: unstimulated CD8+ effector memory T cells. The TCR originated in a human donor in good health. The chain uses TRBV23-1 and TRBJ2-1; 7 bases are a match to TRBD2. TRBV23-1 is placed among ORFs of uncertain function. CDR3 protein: CASGKGGENEQFF. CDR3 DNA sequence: TGCGCCAGCGGTAAGGGAGGGGAGAATGAGCAGTTCTTC.